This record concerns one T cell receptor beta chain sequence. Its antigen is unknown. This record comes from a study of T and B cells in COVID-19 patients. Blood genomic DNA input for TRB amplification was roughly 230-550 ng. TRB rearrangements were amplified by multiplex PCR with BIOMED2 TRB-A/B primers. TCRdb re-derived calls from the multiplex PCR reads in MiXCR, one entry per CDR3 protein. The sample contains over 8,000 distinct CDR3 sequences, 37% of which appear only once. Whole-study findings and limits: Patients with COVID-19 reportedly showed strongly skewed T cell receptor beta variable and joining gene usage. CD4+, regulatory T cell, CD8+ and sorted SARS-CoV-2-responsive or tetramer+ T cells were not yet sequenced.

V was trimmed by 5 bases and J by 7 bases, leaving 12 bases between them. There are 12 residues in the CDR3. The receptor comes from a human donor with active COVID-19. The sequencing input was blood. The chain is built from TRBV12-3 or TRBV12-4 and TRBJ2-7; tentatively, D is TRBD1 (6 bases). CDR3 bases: TGTGCCAGCAGTCCACAGGGTTCGGAGCAGTACTTC. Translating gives CASSPQGSEQYF.